This T cell receptor (beta chain) was documented in a study of monozygotic twins with inflammatory bowel disease. TCRdb reanalyzed the 5' RACE reads and collapses them to one entry per CDR3 protein, without DNA. In all, the sample yields approximately 400,000 distinct CDR3 sequences. The clonotype comes from a human donor with ulcerative colitis or Crohn's disease, or a healthy co-twin of an affected twin (not recorded which). The specimen was blood.

CDR3 region: CSVQRATEAFF. The chain carries TRBV29-1 and TRBJ1-1. Germline V gene sequence: CDR1 SQVTM, CDR2 ANQGSEA. The CDR3 covers 11 residues.